The rows below give T cell receptor beta chains drawn from one sample of a study of T cells after yellow fever vaccination. Each CDR3 protein gets one entry after TCRdb re-called the 5' RACE reads with MiXCR. Counted here are roughly 30,000 distinct CDR3 sequences, 10% to 13% occurring once; the ten biggest clones make up 10% to 15%. The sequences come from PBMCs, either bulk or a sorted T-cell subset (CD4+, CD8+, memory, or dextramer-sorted; not recorded which), collected around 14 days after the first yellow fever vaccination. These receptors all come from a young man who received the YFV17D yellow fever vaccine. The CDR3 runs from the conserved cysteine through the conserved F or W. Each record gives: V gene, CDR3 length, J gene, D gene, clone size, CDR3 protein, CDR3 DNA. A D gene is named only where the DNA matches it firmly. Expanded clones are given a class, and other clones once, few, many or no size at all.

V gene: TRBV5-6
CDR3 length: 15
J gene: TRBJ1-5
D gene: -
clone size: many
CDR3 protein: CASSLRPTGGQPQHF
CDR3 DNA: TGTGCCAGCAGCCTGCGTCCAACTGGGGGTCAGCCCCAGCATTTT

V gene: TRBV10-3
CDR3 length: 15
J gene: TRBJ2-2
D gene: TRBD1
clone size: -
CDR3 protein: CAISLQGAGTGELFF
CDR3 DNA: TGTGCCATCAGTCTACAGGGGGCTGGAACCGGGGAGCTGTTTTTT

V gene: TRBV7-8
CDR3 length: 14
J gene: TRBJ1-5
D gene: -
clone size: many
CDR3 protein: CASSFPTSNQPQHF
CDR3 DNA: TGTGCCAGCAGCTTCCCCACTAGCAATCAGCCCCAGCATTTT

V gene: TRBV5-5
CDR3 length: 14
J gene: TRBJ1-5
D gene: -
clone size: many
CDR3 protein: CASSPVSFNQPQHF
CDR3 DNA: TGTGCCAGCAGTCCCGTTTCCTTCAATCAGCCCCAGCATTTT

V gene: TRBV12-3/TRBV12-4
CDR3 length: 17
J gene: TRBJ1-4
D gene: -
clone size: many
CDR3 protein: CASSFTNLAGNGEKLFF
CDR3 DNA: TGTGCCAGCAGTTTTACCAACCTTGCAGGGAACGGTGAAAAACTGTTTTTT

V gene: TRBV7-2
CDR3 length: 13
J gene: TRBJ2-1
D gene: -
clone size: many
CDR3 protein: CASLITPRDEQFF
CDR3 DNA: TGTGCCAGCTTAATAACCCCTCGGGATGAGCAGTTCTTC

V gene: TRBV4-1
CDR3 length: 15
J gene: TRBJ2-7
D gene: TRBD1
clone size: many
CDR3 protein: CASSEGTVTTYEQYF
CDR3 DNA: TGCGCCAGCAGCGAGGGGACAGTGACAACCTACGAGCAGTACTTC

V gene: TRBV7-9
CDR3 length: 13
J gene: TRBJ2-5
D gene: -
clone size: many
CDR3 protein: CASSQGSQETQYF
CDR3 DNA: TGTGCCAGCAGCCAGGGGTCCCAAGAGACCCAGTACTTC

V gene: TRBV5-5
CDR3 length: 13
J gene: TRBJ1-1
D gene: -
clone size: few
CDR3 protein: CASSLERGLEAFF
CDR3 DNA: TGTGCCAGCAGCTTGGAGCGGGGGCTTGAAGCTTTCTTT

V gene: TRBV21-1
CDR3 length: 16
J gene: TRBJ2-3
D gene: -
clone size: few
CDR3 protein: CASSHHRGRITDTQYF
CDR3 DNA: TGTGCCAGCAGCCATCATCGGGGCAGGATTACAGATACGCAGTATTTT

V gene: TRBV24-1
CDR3 length: 14
J gene: TRBJ2-3
D gene: -
clone size: many
CDR3 protein: CATSGDVHGDTQYF
CDR3 DNA: TGTGCCACCAGTGGGGACGTTCATGGGGATACGCAGTATTTT

V gene: TRBV7-2
CDR3 length: 17
J gene: TRBJ2-5
D gene: -
clone size: many
CDR3 protein: CASSLIDRGRPQETQYF
CDR3 DNA: TGTGCCAGCAGCTTAATCGACCGCGGGCGGCCCCAAGAGACCCAGTACTTC

V gene: TRBV7-9
CDR3 length: 13
J gene: TRBJ1-1
D gene: -
clone size: many
CDR3 protein: CASSLVGLDEAFF
CDR3 DNA: TGTGCCAGCAGCCTAGTAGGGTTGGATGAAGCTTTCTTT

V gene: TRBV24-1
CDR3 length: 17
J gene: TRBJ2-3
D gene: TRBD2
clone size: many
CDR3 protein: CATSDLRAGGSTDTQYF
CDR3 DNA: TGTGCCACCAGTGACCTCCGGGCGGGGGGCAGCACAGATACGCAGTATTTT

V gene: TRBV7-2
CDR3 length: 14
J gene: TRBJ1-3
D gene: -
clone size: many
CDR3 protein: CASSPGLTGNTIYF
CDR3 DNA: TGTGCCAGCAGTCCGGGACTGACTGGAAACACCATATATTTT

V gene: TRBV20-1
CDR3 length: 15
J gene: TRBJ2-3
D gene: TRBD2
clone size: many
CDR3 protein: CSARDERGGKDTQYF
CDR3 DNA: TGCAGTGCTAGAGATGAGCGGGGGGGCAAAGATACGCAGTATTTT

V gene: TRBV28
CDR3 length: 12
J gene: TRBJ2-1
D gene: -
clone size: many
CDR3 protein: CASRDRHNEQFF
CDR3 DNA: TGTGCCAGCAGGGACAGACACAATGAGCAGTTCTTC

V gene: TRBV7-2
CDR3 length: 14
J gene: TRBJ1-2
D gene: TRBD1
clone size: many
CDR3 protein: CASSGGTGDLGYTF
CDR3 DNA: TGTGCCAGCAGCGGGGGGACAGGGGACCTGGGCTACACCTTC

V gene: TRBV7-3
CDR3 length: 16
J gene: TRBJ2-3
D gene: TRBD2
clone size: many
CDR3 protein: CASSPGTSSATDTQYF
CDR3 DNA: TGTGCCAGCAGCCCTGGGACTAGCTCGGCAACAGATACGCAGTATTTT

V gene: TRBV7-7
CDR3 length: 16
J gene: TRBJ2-6
D gene: -
clone size: many
CDR3 protein: CASSPMAGSGANVLTF
CDR3 DNA: TGTGCTAGCAGCCCCATGGCGGGCTCTGGGGCCAACGTCCTGACTTTC

V gene: TRBV5-1
CDR3 length: 16
J gene: TRBJ2-1
D gene: TRBD2
clone size: many
CDR3 protein: CASRPGGGSSYNEQFF
CDR3 DNA: TGCGCCAGCAGGCCGGGGGGGGGAAGCTCCTACAATGAGCAGTTCTTC

V gene: TRBV5-1
CDR3 length: 16
J gene: TRBJ2-2
D gene: -
clone size: many
CDR3 protein: CASSLAVDGLTGELFF
CDR3 DNA: TGCGCCAGCAGCTTGGCGGTGGATGGACTCACCGGGGAGCTGTTTTTT